The clone carrying this TCR beta chain appeared a few times. Its antigen is as yet unknown. J lost 4 bases, V lost 4 bases, and 13 bases had no gene match. Germline CDR1 is LGHNA and CDR2 is YNFKEQ. The CDR3 has 17 amino acids. The record originates from a study of cytomegalovirus exposure and HLA in healthy donors. Study in general: Falling in the Caucasian-associated ancestry cluster were roughly 80% of approximately 410 genotyped donors.

The PCR made use of 60 Vbeta and 13 Jbeta primers. The assay was immunoSEQ multiplex PCR, and TCRdb's table has in-frame clones only and misses some. The sample holds more than 140,000 clones, over 60% seen once. The study, taken as a whole, reports: Association of about 17,000 TCR beta sequences with HLA alleles was found at 0.05 false discovery rate in a later analysis. Indistinguishable V segments such as TRBV6-2 and TRBV6-3 were excluded. Confirmation in vitro established that a few CMV-associated chains were specific for CMV antigens.

The V gene is TRBV4-2, the J gene TRBJ2-5; TRBD1 agrees at 9 bases. The sequence came from a woman aged 30 to 39 in good health and CMV-seropositive. Sequenced material: PBMCs. As DNA, the CDR3 is TGTGCCAGCAGCCGTTACTTCACAGGGGGCTATGGAGAGACCCAGTACTTC. Amino acids: CASSRYFTGGYGETQYF.